Shown below are 25 T cell receptor beta chains from a single sample sequenced in a study of cytomegalovirus exposure and HLA in healthy donors. Use of 60 Vbeta and 13 Jbeta primers characterized the PCR. The table came from immunoSEQ multiplex PCR; TCRdb's copy has only in-frame clones and leaves some out. The repertoire consists of over 130,000 clones, with around 79% occurring once and the leading ten covering 3% to 4%. The sample was PBMCs. The source is a human donor in good health.

The chain uses TRBV7-8 and TRBJ2-2; 7 nucleotides align to TRBD1. V shed 4 bases and J 4 bases; nucleotides not matched to a gene: 6. Germline loops: CDR1 SGHVS, CDR2 FQNEAQ. This CDR3 comprises 15 residues. Here the CDR3 DNA reads TGTGCCAGCAGCTCAACAGGGGCAACCACCGGGGAGCTGTTTTTT. Its protein is CASSSTGATTGELFF.

V and J are TRBV28 and TRBJ1-4, with TRBD1 identical over 7 bases. CDR1 and CDR2 from the germline V gene are MDHEN and SYDVKM. The CDR3 has 15 amino acids. V trimming: 2 bases; J trimming: 7 bases; junction bases outside the gene matches: 7. The CDR3 loop reads CASSLHGTEGEKLFF. The CDR3, as DNA: TGTGCCAGCAGTTTACATGGGACAGAGGGTGAAAAACTGTTTTTT.

In this sample, this clone turned up once. V and J are TRBV4-3 and TRBJ1-2; D possibly corresponds to TRBD1 (6 bases). Per the germline V gene, CDR1 is LGHNA and CDR2 is YSLEER. This CDR3 comprises 15 residues. V lost 0 bases and J 4 bases, leaving 12 bases between the germline ends. CDR3 sequence: CASSQDAGATYGYTF. The CDR3 DNA follows: TGCGCCAGCAGCCAAGATGCGGGGGCCACCTATGGCTACACCTTC.

This chain joins TRBV2 and TRBJ2-7; 7 bases align to TRBD1. CDR3 size: 13 residues. The V and J ends lost 8 bases and 2 bases, in that order; junction bases with no gene match: 6. Germline V gene lookup returns CDR1 SNHLY and CDR2 FYNNEI. Here the CDR3 reads CASFRDSPYEQYF. DNA for the CDR3: TGTGCCAGCTTCCGGGACAGTCCCTACGAGCAGTACTTC. The complete variable domain, with remaining parts taken from reference TRBV2 and TRBJ2-7, reads EPEVTQTPSHQVTQMGQEVILRCVPISNHLYFYWYRQILGQKVEFLVSFYNNEISEKSEIFDDQFSVERPDGSNFTLKIRSTKLEDSAMYFCASFRDSPYEQYFGPGTRLTVT.

The chain combines TRBV6-1 with TRBJ2-7, with 8 bases lining up with TRBD2. The CDR3 length is 15 residues. Germline CDR1 reads MNHNS; CDR2 reads SASEGT. J lost 7 bases, V lost 4 bases, and 12 bases had no gene match. CDR3 in amino acids: CASSVGGRRGGEQYF. The CDR3 DNA reads as TGTGCCAGCAGTGTTGGGGGGCGCCGGGGGGGGGAGCAGTACTTC.

The chain has TRBV30 and TRBJ1-2; D is unclear. With 3 bases removed from V and 0 bases from J, the gap between germline ends came to 17 bases. The germline CDR1 and CDR2 sequences are GTSNPN and SVGIG (reference sequence). The CDR3 extends over 16 amino acids. The CDR3 loop is CAWRSIAFKTNYGYTF. The DNA of the CDR3 is TGTGCCTGGAGGAGTATCGCCTTCAAAACTAACTATGGCTACACCTTC.

The V and J genes are TRBV5-4 and TRBJ1-4; 7 nucleotides agree with TRBD1. V gave up 2 bases and J gave up 8 bases; unmatched junction bases: 9. This CDR3 is 15 amino acids long. The germline CDR1 and CDR2 sequences are SGHNT and YYREEE (reference sequence). The CDR3 DNA follows: TGTGCCAGCAGCTTAACAGGGGTTTTAGGGGAAAAACTGTTTTTT. It translates to CASSLTGVLGEKLFF.

The genes are TRBV5-1 and TRBJ2-7, with 13 nucleotides matching TRBD2. The CDR3 runs to 16 residues. CDR1 SGHRS and CDR2 YFSETQ come from the germline V gene. Trimming took 0 bases from V and 4 from J; bases not matched to a gene: 4. The CDR3 DNA is TGCGCCAGCAGCTTGGAACTAGCGGGGGGGAGTTACGAGCAGTACTTC. Translation: CASSLELAGGSYEQYF.

The chain carries TRBV12-1 and TRBJ2-7; the table's D gene call, TRBD2, was not cross checked with the DNA. TRBV12-1 is classified as a pseudogene. The CDR3 is 17 amino acids. The CDR3 DNA reads as TGTGCCAGCAGCCTTGGGGGTCTAGCGGGAGTAGACTACGAGCAGTACTTC. Amino acids: CASSLGGLAGVDYEQYF.

The rearrangement links TRBV4-2 to TRBJ2-1; 7 nucleotides match TRBD2. After removal of 1 base from V and 3 bases from J, the junction contained 0 bases not matched to a gene. CDR3 length equals 14 residues. The germline CDR1 and CDR2 sequences are LGHNA and YNFKEQ. CDR3 residues: CASSQGGGYNEQFF. CDR3 coding DNA: TGTGCCAGCAGCCAAGGGGGGGGCTACAATGAGCAGTTCTTC.

In this sample, this clone turned up once. An end of the junction does not agree with germline; a read error may underlie this. This chain uses TRBV11-3 with TRBJ1-1; D might be TRBD1 (5 bases). CDR3 size: 11 residues. CDR1 is SGHNT and CDR2 is YENEEA in the germline V gene. The CDR3 reads CASSQGTVPIF. CDR3 DNA: TGTGCCAGCAGCCAGGGAACAGTTCCAATTTTT.

The rearrangement links TRBV7-8 to TRBJ1-1; 8 nucleotides match TRBD1. Germline CDR1 reads SGHVS; CDR2 reads FQNEAQ. The CDR3 totals 15 residues. V was clipped by 5 bases and J by 2 bases; unmatched bases: 7. CDR3 sequence: CASSGSDRANTEAFF. The CDR3, as DNA: TGTGCCAGCAGCGGCTCGGACAGGGCTAACACTGAAGCTTTCTTT.

The chain carries TRBV29-1 and TRBJ1-3; maybe TRBD1 (6 bases). The V and J ends lost 4 bases and 0 bases respectively, with 13 bases between them. This CDR3 spans 15 amino acids. Germline V lookup: CDR1 SQVTM, CDR2 ANQGSEA. The CDR3 region has the DNA TGCAGCGTTGCGGCCCCAGGGGACTCTGGAAACACCATATATTTT. Its protein product is CSVAAPGDSGNTIYF.

This clone was counted between two and nine times. V gene TRBV15 combines with J gene TRBJ2-5; the match to TRBD2 covers 10 bases. From germline, CDR1 is LNHNV and CDR2 YYDKDF (reference sequence). The CDR3 loop spans 17 amino acids. J lost 4 bases, V lost 0 bases, and 8 bases had no gene match. In DNA, the CDR3 is TGTGCCACCAGCAGAGATATAGCTAGCGGGAGAGGAGAGACCCAGTACTTC. Protein: CATSRDIASGRGETQYF.

J is TRBJ1-1 and V is TRBV28; D is perhaps TRBD1 (6 bases). Trimming shortened V by 9 bases and J by 1 base, and 21 bases separated the two germline ends. This CDR3 spans 16 amino acids. Germline V gene sequence: CDR1 MDHEN, CDR2 SYDVKM. This CDR3 is CASRTAYNDRNTEAFF. The CDR3 nucleotides are TGTGCCAGTCGGACAGCCTATAATGACCGGAACACTGAAGCTTTCTTT.

This rearrangement joins TRBV7-9 to TRBJ2-5; 13 bases line up with TRBD2. The germline gives CDR1 SEHNR, CDR2 FQNEAQ (reference sequence). CDR3 size: 17 residues. Losses at the gene ends were 5 bases for V and 5 bases for J; bases not matched to a gene: 11. This chain's CDR3 is CASSPPGLAGFTETQYF. The CDR3 nucleotides are TGTGCCAGCAGCCCCCCGGGACTAGCGGGGTTCACGGAGACCCAGTACTTC.

V gene TRBV18 combines with J gene TRBJ1-1, with D possibly TRBD1 on 5 matching bases. The CDR3 consists of 15 residues. V was cut by 3 bases and J by 4 bases, with 15 bases left in between. Germline V gene data show CDR1 as KGHSH and CDR2 as LQKENI. CDR3 DNA: TGTGCCAGCTCACCGACCAGGGAAACGGTCACTGAAGCTTTCTTT. Translated, it gives CASSPTRETVTEAFF.

This chain connects TRBV5-4 to TRBJ1-1; tentative D call: TRBD1 (5 bases). V dropped 4 bases and J dropped 1 base, with 11 bases sitting between them. The CDR3 is 14 amino acids. The germline V gene has CDR1 SGHNT and CDR2 YYREEE (reference sequence). CDR3 sequence reads: CASSTGGRNTEAFF. The CDR3 DNA reads TGTGCCAGCAGCACCGGGGGTAGGAACACTGAAGCTTTCTTT.

The V gene is TRBV27, the J gene TRBJ2-2; a possible D gene is TRBD1 (6 bases). The CDR3 consists of 14 residues. The V gene lost 4 bases and the J gene lost 5 bases, with 11 bases spanning the gap. Germline V gene data show CDR1 as MNHEY and CDR2 as SMNVEV (reference sequence). CDR3 in amino acids: CASSSGQKTGELFF. In DNA, the CDR3 is TGTGCCAGCAGTTCCGGACAGAAAACCGGGGAGCTGTTTTTT.

This clone was seen once. This chain uses TRBV6-5 with TRBJ1-2; 9 bases line up with TRBD1. The V gene end was trimmed by 6 bases and the J gene end by 7 bases; junction bases not matched to a gene: 6. This CDR3 contains 13 residues. Germline CDR1 MNHEY, CDR2 SVGAGI. The CDR3 DNA sequence: TGTGCCAGCAGCCGGGACAGGGCGGCTGGCTACACCTTC. This gives the protein CASSRDRAAGYTF.

The V and J genes are TRBV20-1 and TRBJ1-1; no firm D call. Germline assignment: CDR1 DFQATT and CDR2 SNEGSKA (reference sequence). The CDR3 runs 11 residues. With 3 bases removed from V and 7 bases from J, the gap between germline ends came to 9 bases. The CDR3 sequence: CSARVGDEAFF. The CDR3 nucleotides read TGCAGTGCTAGGGTAGGAGATGAAGCTTTCTTT.

J is TRBJ2-3 and V is TRBV5-1; 10 bases are a match to TRBD2. Per germline, CDR1 SGHRS and CDR2 YFSETQ. CDR3 length: 15 amino acids. V trimming: 9 bases; J trimming: 2 bases; junction bases outside the gene matches: 9. For the CDR3, the DNA is TGCGCCACCTCTACTAGCGGGGTTGCCACAGATACGCAGTATTTT. This codes for CATSTSGVATDTQYF.

V and J are TRBV6-6 and TRBJ2-5; 9 positions agree with TRBD1. With V trimmed by 9 bases and J by 5 bases, 13 bases remained unmatched. In germline, CDR1 is MNHNY, CDR2 SVGAGI (reference sequence). This CDR3 spans 15 amino acids. The CDR3 loop is CASQIGQGTMETQYF. The CDR3 region has the DNA TGTGCCAGTCAAATAGGACAGGGGACTATGGAGACCCAGTACTTC.

CDR3 protein: CASNPRAAYNEQFF. The CDR3 DNA reads as TGTGCCAGCAACCCCAGGGCCGCATACAATGAGCAGTTCTTC. The chain joins TRBV2 to TRBJ2-1; a possible D gene is TRBD1 (5 bases). This CDR3 comprises 14 residues. V was trimmed by 7 bases and J by 4 bases, leaving 14 bases between them. The germline V gene encodes CDR1 SNHLY and CDR2 FYNNEI.

CDR3 in amino acids: CASSSTGGFRGMNTEAFF. CDR3 DNA sequence: TGTGCCAGCAGTTCCACAGGGGGCTTTAGGGGTATGAACACTGAAGCTTTCTTT. The chain employs TRBV27 and TRBJ1-1; 9 nucleotides line up with TRBD1. The CDR3 spans 18 residues. Germline lookup yields CDR1 MNHEY and CDR2 SMNVEV (reference sequence). The J segment lost 0 bases and the V segment lost 4 bases, leaving 12 bases of the junction unmatched.